This T cell receptor beta chain was identified in a study of technical replicates of blood from a handful of donors. This table comes from immunoSEQ multiplex PCR, and its TCRdb copy is limited to in-frame clones, with some not included. The table has under 80,000 clones, more than 90% seen once. The CDR3 sequence is 15 residues long. Per the germline V gene, CDR1 is MNHEY and CDR2 is SMNVEV (reference sequence). The ends lost 4 bases at V and 2 bases at J; junction bases unmatched: 6. The sample taken for sequencing was T cells isolated from PBMCs. The chain joins TRBV27 to TRBJ2-7, with TRBD2 matching over 9 bases. The sequence was collected from a human donor in good health. Some clones in this sample may be carry-over from other donors' samples. This CDR3 reads CASSSASGTAYEQYF. As DNA, the CDR3 is TGTGCCAGCAGTTCGGCTAGCGGGACTGCCTACGAGCAGTACTTC.